The clone carrying this T cell receptor beta chain has a count of ten or more. The antigen remains unidentified. V lost 0 bases to trimming and J lost 7 bases, with 15 bases between them. This CDR3 contains 14 residues. Germline CDR1 is DFQATT and CDR2 is SNEGSKA (reference sequence). This sample is part of a study of T cells in Graves' hyperthyroidism and ophthalmopathy. General observations from the study: Most thyroid-expanded clonotypes above 0.001 were also found in blood.

What was amplified from RNA transcripts were TCR beta CDR3 regions. First-round RT-PCR targeting the TCR CDR3 was performed with the HTBI primer set. TCRdb re-derived calls from the multiplex PCR reads in MiXCR, one entry per CDR3 protein. The sample lists hundreds of thousands of distinct CDR3 sequences, roughly 15% seen once, with approximately 10% in the top ten. Recently diagnosed hyperthyroidism of less than 2 months' duration affected patients aged 18 to 65. Investigators excluded patients with uncontrolled infection, other autoimmune disease, pregnancy or lactation. The sample was blood. This chain uses TRBV20-1 with TRBJ1-2; a possible D gene is TRBD1 (5 bases). The sequence came from a woman younger than 30 with Graves' hyperthyroidism. The CDR3 reads CSARDNRDSGGYTF. In DNA form, the CDR3 reads TGCAGTGCTAGAGACAACCGGGACTCAGGTGGCTACACCTTC.